The 3 T cell receptor beta chains below all came from one sample that was sequenced in a study of OX40 agonist ivuxolimab in advanced cancers. Generated by immunoSEQ multiplex PCR, the TCRdb table keeps only in-frame clones and is missing some. The data contain fewer than 65,000 clones, over 80% of them seen just once; the ten biggest clones take up 3.5% to 5%. The sequencing used CD4+ or CD8+ T cells sorted from blood, collected in a trial of the OX40 agonist ivuxolimab. These receptors were collected from an adult with an advanced solid tumor such as melanoma, head and neck, liver or kidney cancer.

V gene TRBV5-4 combines with J gene TRBJ2-7; the D call may be TRBD1 or TRBD2 (5 bases each). The CDR3 consists of 15 residues. Deletions cut 0 bases from V and 2 bases from J, with 12 bases between. Per the germline V gene, CDR1 is SGHNT and CDR2 is YYREEE (reference sequence). This CDR3 is CASSLDGQGPYEQYF. The DNA of the CDR3 is TGTGCCAGCAGCTTGGACGGTCAGGGACCCTACGAGCAGTACTTC.

This clone has a single count. The chain combines TRBV2 with TRBJ1-2; D might be TRBD1 (6 bases). The V and J ends lost 3 bases and 5 bases respectively, with 10 bases between them. In germline, CDR1 is SNHLY, CDR2 FYNNEI. The CDR3 consists of 13 residues. The CDR3 here is CASSEADSYGYTF. As DNA, the CDR3 is TGTGCCAGCAGTGAGGCGGACAGTTATGGCTACACCTTC.

This chain connects TRBV7-9 to TRBJ1-1, with D tentatively TRBD1 (6 bases). Germline values: CDR1 SEHNR, CDR2 FQNEAQ (reference sequence). The germline V and J ends were trimmed by 0 bases and 2 bases, with 7 bases remaining between them. The CDR3 length is 14 residues. DNA of the CDR3: TGTGCCAGCAGCTTAGCAGGGGGTAACACTGAAGCTTTCTTT. Translating it yields CASSLAGGNTEAFF. The full variable domain, in which reference TRBV7-9 and TRBJ1-1 provide the parts outside the CDR3, is DTGVSQNPRHKITKRGQNVTFRCDPISEHNRLYWYRQTLGQGPEFLTYFQNEAQLEKSRLLSDRFSAERPKGSFSTLEIQRTEQGDSAMYLCASSLAGGNTEAFFGQGTRLTVV.